This T cell receptor (beta chain) was identified during a study of identical twins' blood T cells (dated by TCRdb to about 2013). The study in broad terms: About 50 million Illumina reads were obtained across about twelve libraries, of which six were alpha-chain libraries and six were beta-chain libraries. TCR alpha and beta chain repertoires of three pairs of monozygous twins were compared using next-generation sequencing to assess genetic influence on repertoire formation. Results and caveats for the whole study, not just this receptor: V gene usage was reported to be markedly more similar within twin pairs than between unrelated donors, even among non-selected out-of-frame TCRbeta clonotypes. The count of CDR3 clonotypes shared by two donors depended mainly on the product of the two donors' cloneset sizes, and twins did not clearly depart from this trend. Looking at the most abundant TCRbeta clonotypes, every donor had more CDR3 sequences in common with her twin than with unrelated donors. Environmental influences could not be excluded as an explanation for twin similarity, since twins were reared together. Independent studies were stated to be required to validate the proposed role of the TCRalpha J segment in MHC recognition during thymic selection.

Trimming takes 4 bases from V and 5 bases from J, and the germline ends sit 18 bases apart. The CDR3 measures 15 amino acids from cysteine to phenylalanine. CDR3 DNA is the only sequence kept; it has 45 bases, read in frame from the first base. As encoded in the germline V gene (reference sequence), CDR1 is DFQATT while CDR2 is SNEGSKA. This clonotype was counted between two and nine times. What antigen it recognizes has not been identified. No base-level quality is on record; no much larger clone is a single base apart. Libraries were built with 5' RACE. Sequencing used an Illumina Genome Analyzer IIx. The RNA-based TCR cDNA libraries were made using a previously described protocol that was modified in several ways. Sample-specific barcodes were introduced on both ends of each TCR cDNA library during cDNA synthesis and amplification to prevent cross-contamination. On the study's bioinformatics: Between about 85,000 and nearly 550,000 clonotypes were identified per individual, with roughly 2 to 4 million CDR3-containing reads per library. Reads carrying improper barcode index combinations were removed, after which the MiTCR software was used to build a cloneset for each library. While assembling CDR3 clonotypes, MiTCR corrected PCR and sequencing errors and either filtered or rescued low-quality reads. Artificial out-of-frame clonotypes were mapped to in-frame sequences, with one indel allowed in the CDR3, and then removed. To measure how similar V and J gene usage was between donors, Jensen-Shannon divergence was divided by mean entropy. TCRdb handled the public reads itself, with Q25 trimming in fastp and clone calling in MiXCR, and kept productive beta chains. A single entry per CDR3 protein holds the most common genes and DNA from its merged rows. The V and J calls come from TCRdb's annotation, not from the publication. The sample table holds hundreds of thousands of distinct CDR3 sequences, of which roughly 31% were seen once. The ten largest account for 6% to 7% of the sample.

Six healthy women forming three monozygous twin pairs were used as donors. Each of the three twin pairs had been raised together, and the twins in each pair were thought likely to have encountered the same infectious agents and vaccines. RNA was isolated from peripheral blood mononuclear cells and used to prepare TCR cDNA libraries. This chain joins TRBV20-1 to TRBJ2-1; no D gene can be assigned with confidence. The receptor comes from a woman aged 18 to 55 in good health. The sequencing input was PBMCs. DNA sequence: TGCAGTGCTATCCGCCCCGGACGACCCGACAATGAGCAGTTCTTC. This sequence encodes CSAIRPGRPDNEQFF.